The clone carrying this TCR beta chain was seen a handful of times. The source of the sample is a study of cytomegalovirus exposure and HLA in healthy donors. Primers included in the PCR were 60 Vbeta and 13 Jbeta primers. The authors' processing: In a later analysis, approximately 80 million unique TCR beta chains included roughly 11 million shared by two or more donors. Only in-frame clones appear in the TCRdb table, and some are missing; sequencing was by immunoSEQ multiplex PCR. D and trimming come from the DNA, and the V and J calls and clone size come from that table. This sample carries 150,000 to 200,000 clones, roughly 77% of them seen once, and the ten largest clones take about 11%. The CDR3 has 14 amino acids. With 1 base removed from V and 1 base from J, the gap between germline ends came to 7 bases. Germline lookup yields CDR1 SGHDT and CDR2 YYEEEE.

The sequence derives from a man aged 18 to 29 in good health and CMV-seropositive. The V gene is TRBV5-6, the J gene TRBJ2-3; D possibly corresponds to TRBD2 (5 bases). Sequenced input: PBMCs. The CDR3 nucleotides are TGTGCCAGCAGCTTGCAAGCGGGCACAGATACGCAGTATTTT. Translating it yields CASSLQAGTDTQYF.